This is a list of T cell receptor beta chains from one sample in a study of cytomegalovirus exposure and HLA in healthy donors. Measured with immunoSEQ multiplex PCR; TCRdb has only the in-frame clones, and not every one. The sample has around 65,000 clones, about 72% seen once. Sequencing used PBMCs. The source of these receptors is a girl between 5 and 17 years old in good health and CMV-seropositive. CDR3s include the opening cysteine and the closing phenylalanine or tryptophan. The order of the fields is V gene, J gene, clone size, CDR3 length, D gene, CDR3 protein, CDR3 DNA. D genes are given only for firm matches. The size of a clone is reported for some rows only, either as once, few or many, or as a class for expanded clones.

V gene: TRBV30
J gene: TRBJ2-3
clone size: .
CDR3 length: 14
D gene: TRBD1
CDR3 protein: CAFLSQGATDTQYF
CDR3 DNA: TGTGCCTTCCTTTCCCAGGGGGCTACAGATACGCAGTATTTT

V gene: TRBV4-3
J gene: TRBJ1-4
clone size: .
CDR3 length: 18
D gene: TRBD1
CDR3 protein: CASSQAKTGVATNEKLFF
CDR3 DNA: TGCGCCAGCAGCCAAGCGAAGACAGGGGTGGCGACTAATGAAAAACTGTTTTTT

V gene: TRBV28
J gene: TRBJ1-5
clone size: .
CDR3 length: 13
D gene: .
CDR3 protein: CASSIRVGQPQHF
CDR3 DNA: TGTGCCAGCAGTATCCGGGTTGGGCAGCCCCAGCATTTT

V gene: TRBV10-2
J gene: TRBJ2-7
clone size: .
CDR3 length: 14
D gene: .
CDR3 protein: CASSETRSLGEQYF
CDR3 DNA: TGCGCCAGCAGTGAGACGCGATCACTAGGGGAGCAGTACTTC

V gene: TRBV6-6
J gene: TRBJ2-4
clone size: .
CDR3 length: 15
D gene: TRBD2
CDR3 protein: CASSYTGGTKNIQYF
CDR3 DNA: TGTGCCAGCAGTTACACGGGGGGGACCAAAAACATTCAGTACTTC

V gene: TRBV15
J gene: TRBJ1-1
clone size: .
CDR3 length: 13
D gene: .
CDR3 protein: CATSSTETTEAFF
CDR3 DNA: TGTGCCACCAGCAGCACCGAGACAACTGAAGCTTTCTTT

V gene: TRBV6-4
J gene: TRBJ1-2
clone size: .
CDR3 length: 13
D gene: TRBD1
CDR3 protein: CASSGQGAGGYTF
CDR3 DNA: TGTGCCAGCAGCGGACAGGGGGCGGGAGGCTACACCTTC

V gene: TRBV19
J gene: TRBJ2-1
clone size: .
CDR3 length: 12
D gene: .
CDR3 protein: CASSHLRNEQFF
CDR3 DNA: TGTGCCAGTAGCCATCTACGCAATGAGCAGTTCTTC

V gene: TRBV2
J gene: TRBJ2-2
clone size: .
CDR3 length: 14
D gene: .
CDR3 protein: CASRANGGGGELFF
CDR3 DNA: TGTGCCAGCAGGGCGAATGGGGGAGGCGGGGAGCTGTTTTTT

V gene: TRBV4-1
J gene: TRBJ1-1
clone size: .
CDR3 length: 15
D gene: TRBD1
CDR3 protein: CASSGTDRPRAEAFF
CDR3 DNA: TGCGCCAGCAGCGGTACGGACAGGCCCAGGGCTGAAGCTTTCTTT

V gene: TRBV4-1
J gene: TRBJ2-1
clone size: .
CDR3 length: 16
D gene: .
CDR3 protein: CASSQPGTGYYNEQFF
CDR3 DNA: TGCGCCAGCAGCCAGCCCGGCACAGGGTACTACAATGAGCAGTTCTTC

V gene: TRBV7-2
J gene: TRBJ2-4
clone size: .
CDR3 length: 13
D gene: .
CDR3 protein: CASSLPNSNIQYF
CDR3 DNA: TGTGCCAGCAGCTTGCCCAACTCTAACATTCAGTACTTC

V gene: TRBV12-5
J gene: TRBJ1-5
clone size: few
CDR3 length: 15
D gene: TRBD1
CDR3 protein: CASAPGGGGNQPQHF
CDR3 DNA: TGTGCTAGTGCCCCAGGGGGCGGAGGCAATCAGCCCCAGCATTTT

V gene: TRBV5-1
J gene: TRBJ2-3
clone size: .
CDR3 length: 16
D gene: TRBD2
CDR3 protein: CASSSGLAGGTDTQYF
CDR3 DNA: TGCGCCAGCAGCTCCGGACTAGCGGGGGGCACAGATACGCAGTATTTT

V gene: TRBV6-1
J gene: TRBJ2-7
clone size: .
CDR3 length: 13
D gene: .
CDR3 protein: CASSEYLRYEQYF
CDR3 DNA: TGTGCCAGCAGTGAATACTTGCGTTACGAGCAGTACTTC

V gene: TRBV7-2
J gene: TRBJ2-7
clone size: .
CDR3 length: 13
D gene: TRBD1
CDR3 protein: CASSSTGGWEQYF
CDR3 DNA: TGTGCCAGCAGCTCTACAGGGGGTTGGGAGCAGTACTTC

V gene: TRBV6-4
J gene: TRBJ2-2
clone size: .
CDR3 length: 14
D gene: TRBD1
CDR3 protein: CASREDREGGELFF
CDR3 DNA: TGTGCCAGCAGAGAAGACAGGGAAGGCGGGGAGCTGTTTTTT

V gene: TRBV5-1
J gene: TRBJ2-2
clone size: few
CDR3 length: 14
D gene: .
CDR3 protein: CASSLAGVTGELFF
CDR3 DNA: TGCGCCAGCAGCTTGGCGGGGGTGACCGGGGAGCTGTTTTTT

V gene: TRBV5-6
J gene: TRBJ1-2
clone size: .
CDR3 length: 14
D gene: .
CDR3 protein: CASSLSSANYGYTF
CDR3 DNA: TGTGCCAGCAGCTTGAGCTCGGCTAACTATGGCTACACCTTC

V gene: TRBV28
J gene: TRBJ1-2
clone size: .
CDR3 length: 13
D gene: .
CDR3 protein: CASRGTPNYGYTF
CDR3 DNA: TGTGCCAGCAGGGGCACTCCTAACTATGGCTACACCTTC

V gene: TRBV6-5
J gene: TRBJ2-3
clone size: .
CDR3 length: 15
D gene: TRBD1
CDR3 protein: CASSRDRVRTDTQYF
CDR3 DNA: TGTGCCAGCAGCCGAGACAGGGTCCGCACAGATACGCAGTATTTT

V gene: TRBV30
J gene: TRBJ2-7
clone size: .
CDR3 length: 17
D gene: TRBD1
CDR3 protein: CAWSGGTGGAGSYEQYF
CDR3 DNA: TGTGCCTGGAGTGGGGGGACAGGGGGCGCGGGGTCCTACGAGCAGTACTTC

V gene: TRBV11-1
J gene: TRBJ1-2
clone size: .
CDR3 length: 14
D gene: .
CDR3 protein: CASSHDQDTYGYTF
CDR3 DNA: TGTGCCAGCAGCCATGATCAGGACACATATGGCTACACCTTC

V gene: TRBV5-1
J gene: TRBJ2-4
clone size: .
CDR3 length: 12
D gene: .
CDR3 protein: CASSLAGDIQYF
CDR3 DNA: TGCGCCAGCAGCTTGGCCGGGGACATTCAGTACTTC

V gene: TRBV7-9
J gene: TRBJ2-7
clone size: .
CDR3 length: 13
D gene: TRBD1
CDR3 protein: CASRDGTDYEQYF
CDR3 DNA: TGTGCCAGCAGGGACGGGACAGACTACGAGCAGTACTTC

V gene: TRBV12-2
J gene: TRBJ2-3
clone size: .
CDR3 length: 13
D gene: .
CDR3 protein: CASRQGTILRQYF
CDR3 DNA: TGTGCAAGTCGCCAGGGGACAATCCTAAGGCAGTATTTT

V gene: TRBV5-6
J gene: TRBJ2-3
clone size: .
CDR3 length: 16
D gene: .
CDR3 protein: CASSPEGDSSTDTQYF
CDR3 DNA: TGTGCCAGCAGCCCGGAGGGCGACTCATCCACAGATACGCAGTATTTT

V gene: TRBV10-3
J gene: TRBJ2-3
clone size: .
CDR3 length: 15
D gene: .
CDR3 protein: CAISESEIVADTQYF
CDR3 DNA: TGTGCCATCAGTGAGTCGGAGATTGTAGCGGATACGCAGTATTTT

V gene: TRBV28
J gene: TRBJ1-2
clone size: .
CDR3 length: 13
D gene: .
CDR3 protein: CASSLYGSYGYTF
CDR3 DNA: TGTGCCAGCAGTTTATACGGTTCATATGGCTACACCTTC

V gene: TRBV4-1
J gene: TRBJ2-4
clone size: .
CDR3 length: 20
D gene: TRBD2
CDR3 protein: CASSTPGLAGGPAAKNIQYF
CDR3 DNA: TGCGCCAGCAGCACCCCGGGACTAGCGGGAGGCCCCGCCGCCAAAAACATTCAGTACTTC

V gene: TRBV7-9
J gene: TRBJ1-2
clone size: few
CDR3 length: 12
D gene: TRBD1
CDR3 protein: CATSDRGSGYTF
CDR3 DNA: TGTGCCACTTCCGACAGGGGAAGTGGCTACACCTTC

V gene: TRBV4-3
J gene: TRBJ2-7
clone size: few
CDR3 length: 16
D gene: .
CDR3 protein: CASSQGPPGDTYEQYF
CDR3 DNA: TGCGCCAGCAGCCAAGGCCCCCCGGGAGACACCTACGAGCAGTACTTC

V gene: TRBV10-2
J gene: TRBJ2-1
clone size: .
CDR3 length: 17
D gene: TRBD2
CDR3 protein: CASSESLAVDAYNEQFF
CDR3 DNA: TGCGCCAGCAGTGAGTCGCTAGCGGTAGACGCCTACAATGAGCAGTTCTTC

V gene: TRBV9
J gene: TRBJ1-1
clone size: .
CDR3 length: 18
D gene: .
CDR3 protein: CASSVALGLPLLKTEAFF
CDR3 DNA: TGTGCCAGCAGCGTAGCCCTGGGACTCCCGCTTTTGAAAACTGAAGCTTTCTTT

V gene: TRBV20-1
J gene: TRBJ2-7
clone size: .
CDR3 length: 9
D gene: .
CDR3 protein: CSASYEQYF
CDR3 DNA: TGCAGTGCCAGTTACGAGCAGTACTTC

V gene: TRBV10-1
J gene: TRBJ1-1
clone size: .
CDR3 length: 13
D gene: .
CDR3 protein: CASSSTGNTEAFF
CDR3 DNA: TGCGCCAGCAGTAGTACAGGGAACACTGAAGCTTTCTTT

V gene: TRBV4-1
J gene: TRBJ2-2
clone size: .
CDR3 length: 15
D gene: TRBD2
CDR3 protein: CASSLRLATTGELFF
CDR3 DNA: TGCGCCAGCAGCCTGCGACTAGCGACCACCGGGGAGCTGTTTTTT

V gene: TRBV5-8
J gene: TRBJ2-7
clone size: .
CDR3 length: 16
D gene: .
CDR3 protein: CASSPPWRTVSYEQYF
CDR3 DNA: TGTGCCAGCAGCCCGCCCTGGAGGACAGTCTCCTACGAGCAGTACTTC

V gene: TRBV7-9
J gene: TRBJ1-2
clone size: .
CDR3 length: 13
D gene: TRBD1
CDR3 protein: CASSLGQGYGYTF
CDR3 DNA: TGTGCCAGCAGCTTAGGACAGGGCTATGGCTACACCTTC

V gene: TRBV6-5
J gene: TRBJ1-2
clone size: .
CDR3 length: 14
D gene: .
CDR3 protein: CASSYSGRGDGYTF
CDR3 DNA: TGTGCCAGCAGTTACTCTGGCAGGGGTGACGGCTACACCTTC

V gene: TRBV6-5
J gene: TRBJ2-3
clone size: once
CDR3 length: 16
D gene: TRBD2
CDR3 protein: CASSYSGGTSTDTQYF
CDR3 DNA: TGTGCCAGCAGTTACTCCGGGGGGACTAGCACAGATACGCAGTATTTT

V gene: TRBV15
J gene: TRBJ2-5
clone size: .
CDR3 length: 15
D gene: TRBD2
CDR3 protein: CATSRDLTSSETQYF
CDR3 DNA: TGTGCCACCAGCAGAGATTTGACTAGCTCCGAGACCCAGTACTTC

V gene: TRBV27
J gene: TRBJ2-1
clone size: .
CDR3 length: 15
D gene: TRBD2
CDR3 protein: CASSLMAGGYNEQFF
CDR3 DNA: TGTGCCAGCAGTTTAATGGCGGGGGGCTACAATGAGCAGTTCTTC

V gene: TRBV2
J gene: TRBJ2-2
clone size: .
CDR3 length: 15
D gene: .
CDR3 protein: CASRARSANTGELFF
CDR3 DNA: TGTGCCAGCAGGGCCCGCTCCGCGAACACCGGGGAGCTGTTTTTT

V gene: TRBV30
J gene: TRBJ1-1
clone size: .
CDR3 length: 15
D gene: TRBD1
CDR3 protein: CAWSGTGGGRTEAFF
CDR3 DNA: TGTGCCTGGAGCGGGACAGGGGGAGGTCGCACTGAAGCTTTCTTT

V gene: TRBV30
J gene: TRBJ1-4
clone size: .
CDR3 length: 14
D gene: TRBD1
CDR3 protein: CAWSDADRIEKLFF
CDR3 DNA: TGTGCCTGGAGTGACGCGGACAGGATTGAAAAACTGTTTTTT

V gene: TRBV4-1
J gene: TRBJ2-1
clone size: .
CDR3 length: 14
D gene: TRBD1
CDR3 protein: CASSQGDRVNEQFF
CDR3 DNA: TGCGCCAGCAGCCAAGGGGACAGGGTGAATGAGCAGTTCTTC

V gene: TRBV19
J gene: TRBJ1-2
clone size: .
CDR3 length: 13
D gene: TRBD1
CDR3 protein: CASSTRDSYGYTF
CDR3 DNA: TGTGCCAGTAGTACGCGGGACAGCTATGGCTACACCTTC

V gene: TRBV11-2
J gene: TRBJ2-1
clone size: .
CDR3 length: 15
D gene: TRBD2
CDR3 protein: CASSLRTSGVKGQFF
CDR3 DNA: TGTGCCAGCAGCTTAAGGACTAGCGGGGTGAAGGGGCAGTTCTTC